This is a list of T cell receptor beta chains from one sample in a study of blood T cell repertoires in COVID-19. The method was immunoSEQ multiplex PCR; TCRdb's version includes in-frame clones alone and lacks a portion of them. The repertoire consists of tens of thousands of clones, with approximately 88% occurring once and the leading ten covering 0.5% to 0.7%. Sequencing was carried out using peripheral blood. Receptors were obtained from a woman between 40 and 55 years old with active or convalescent COVID-19. The conserved cysteine and the conserved F or W are not part of the CDR3 here. D genes are given only for firm matches.

TRBV20-1	TRBJ2-5	TRBD1	SALQGETQY
TRBV19	TRBJ1-4	TRBD1	ASTGGGQGREKLF
TRBV11-2	TRBJ1-1	TRBD1	ASSPSGTGISTEAF
TRBV30	TRBJ1-6	.	AWSVDGQGNSPLH
TRBV3-1/TRBV3-2	TRBJ1-6	TRBD1	ASSLLSGTGTGNSPLH
TRBV20-1	TRBJ1-6	.	SASVGTKNSPLH
TRBV7-9	TRBJ2-3	TRBD1	ASSQGDRGTDTQY
TRBV5-4	TRBJ1-2	.	ASSMPARTDAIYGYT
TRBV11-2	TRBJ2-7	.	ASSLDRVAIYEQY
TRBV6-5	TRBJ1-2	.	ASSPGDIQWGYT
TRBV28	TRBJ1-3	.	ASSPDTSGNTIY
TRBV6-4	TRBJ1-2	.	ASSSGYGYT
TRBV6-5	TRBJ2-5	.	ATTRAGLGTQY
TRBV30	TRBJ2-1	.	AYGRREQF
TRBV7-9	TRBJ2-3	TRBD2	ASSLGTSGLTDTQY
TRBV21-1	TRBJ1-5	.	ASSDKDTLNNQPQH
TRBV15	TRBJ1-1	.	ATTAREVRPSNTEAF
TRBV15	TRBJ1-1	.	ATSRGWGGSRNTEAF
TRBV9	TRBJ2-7	TRBD2	ASSVGGTSPYEQY
TRBV10-2	TRBJ1-3	TRBD1	ASRATRDSSGNTIY
TRBV15	TRBJ2-1	.	ATSSWRMNEQF
TRBV5-6	TRBJ1-2	.	ASSLSGFVGPNYGYT
TRBV2	TRBJ1-1	.	ASSHPGAEAF
TRBV3-1/TRBV3-2	TRBJ1-2	.	ASSYRGSTGYGYT
TRBV11-3	TRBJ2-2	TRBD1	ASSLGQGFGELF
TRBV3-1/TRBV3-2	TRBJ1-1	.	ASSQDRGVEAF
TRBV19	TRBJ2-3	.	ASSIADTQY
TRBV9	TRBJ2-5	TRBD1	ASSVATGARETQY
TRBV7-9	TRBJ1-5	.	ASSPAGGNQPQH
TRBV15	TRBJ2-5	TRBD2	ATSRDTSGSGETQY
TRBV6-4	TRBJ1-2	.	ASSDSAGHYGYT
TRBV7-9	TRBJ1-2	.	ASSPTATSNYGYT
TRBV25-1	TRBJ2-2	TRBD1	ASSSGQGWYTGELF
TRBV7-2	TRBJ2-5	TRBD1	ASSTGQGAIGTQY
TRBV7-2	TRBJ2-6	TRBD1	ASAPQGISGANVLT
TRBV3-1/TRBV3-2	TRBJ1-3	.	ASSQGRREGGNTIY